This T cell receptor (beta chain) stems from a study of T cells in Graves' hyperthyroidism and ophthalmopathy. V was clipped by 5 bases and J by 7 bases; unmatched bases: 6. Germline V CDR1 and CDR2: DFQATT, SNEGSKA (reference sequence). CDR3 length: 13 amino acids. Amplification yielded TCR beta CDR3 regions, with RNA transcripts as the source. When the TCR CDR3 underwent first-round RT-PCR, the HTBI primer set was used. MiXCR, applied by TCRdb to the multiplex PCR reads, yields one record per CDR3 protein. The table shows about 130,000 distinct CDR3 sequences, with approximately 20% occurring only once.

This rearrangement joins TRBV20-1 to TRBJ1-5; 9 bases are shared with TRBD1. This TCR came from a woman between 50 and 59 years old with Graves' hyperthyroidism that later progressed to Graves' ophthalmopathy. The specimen was blood. The CDR3 nucleotides are TGCAGTGCTCCGGGACAGGGCCGGCAGCCCCAGCATTTT. It yields the protein CSAPGQGRQPQHF.